These 21 T cell receptor beta chains were sequenced from one sample in a study of molecular identifiers for immune sequencing clone quantification (dated by TCRdb to 2016 to 2019). Receptor libraries were prepared by PCR. Sequencing was performed on an Illumina HiSeq 4000. In-frame beta chains were kept once TCRdb had trimmed the public reads at Q25 with fastp and called clones with MiXCR. Every entry covers one CDR3 protein and lists the most common genes and DNA from its rows. This sample gives roughly 320,000 distinct CDR3 sequences in total; 20% to 25% of them show up just once. Together, the top ten hold approximately 0.84% of the sample. The sample taken for sequencing was naive CD8+ T cells from blood, with Jurkat cell RNA spiked in. The cell subset or site label for this specimen denotes: FACS-sorted CD8+CD4-CCR7+CD45RA+ naive T cells. The receptors stem from a human donor in good health. Some libraries in this study had Jurkat cell RNA spiked in.

In regard to this clonotype: The CDR3 carries no conserved terminal phenylalanine or tryptophan, so it likely arises from a read error. This sequence joins TRBV27 and TRBJ1-1; no clear D gene. The CDR3 runs to 16 residues. The germline gives CDR1 MNHEY, CDR2 SMNVEV (reference sequence). V lost 2 bases, J lost 4 bases, and 17 bases lay in between. The CDR3 spells CASSLDGWDSGTEAFL. The CDR3 DNA follows: TGTGCCAGCAGTTTAGACGGTTGGGATTCGGGCACTGAAGCTTTCCTT.

Remarks on this clonotype: This may come from a read error, since a much larger clone is one base off. The genes are TRBV7-2 and TRBJ2-1; D is ambiguous. V was pared by 7 bases and J by 2 bases, with 9 bases between. This CDR3 has 13 amino acids. CDR1 is SGHTA and CDR2 is FQGNSA in the germline V gene. In nucleotides, the CDR3 is TGTGCCAGCATCACCCACCCCTACAATGAGCAGTTCTTC. Translated, it gives CASITHPYNEQFF.

This clonotype was observed many times. This chain joins TRBV7-9 and TRBJ2-1; 9 positions match TRBD1. Germline CDR1 and CDR2: SEHNR and FQNEAQ (reference sequence). Losses at the gene ends were 8 bases for V and 2 bases for J; bases not matched to a gene: 7. The CDR3 is made up of 15 amino acids. The CDR3 sequence is CASSQGAGTYNEQFF. The CDR3 nucleotides are TGTGCCAGCTCACAGGGGGCTGGAACCTACAATGAGCAGTTCTTC.

The V call is TRBV6-2 or TRBV6-3, the J call TRBJ2-1; 8 nucleotides agree with TRBD1. The germline CDR1 and CDR2 sequences are MNHEY and SVGEGT. V was pared by 4 bases and J by 4 bases, with 6 bases of the junction left unmatched. The CDR3 has 15 residues. The CDR3 DNA is TGTGCCAGCAGTTTCACAGGGGGAAATTACAATGAGCAGTTCTTC. Its translation: CASSFTGGNYNEQFF.

This clonotype came up many times. The V call is TRBV19, the J call TRBJ2-1; 8 bases are shared with TRBD2. The CDR3 is 15 amino acids. The germline CDR1 and CDR2 sequences are LNHDA and SQIVND (reference sequence). Unmatched junction bases numbered 5, after V lost 3 bases and J lost 4 bases. The CDR3 region has the DNA TGTGCCAGTAGTATTTGGGCTAGCGGGTACAATGAGCAGTTCTTC. Its protein is CASSIWASGYNEQFF. Full variable domain (rest looked up from reference TRBV19 and TRBJ2-1): DGGITQSPKYLFRKEGQNVTLSCEQNLNHDAMYWYRQDPGQGLRLIYYSQIVNDFQKGDIAEGYSVSREKKESFPLTVTSAQKNPTAFYLCASSIWASGYNEQFFGPGTRLTVL.

The table lists this clonotype with many counts. This rearrangement joins TRBV24-1 to TRBJ2-6, with D perhaps matching TRBD1 (6 bases). Germline V gene lookup returns CDR1 KGHDR and CDR2 SFDVKD. The V end was cut by 5 bases, the J end by 2 bases, with 6 bases between. CDR3 length: 14 amino acids. The CDR3 reads CATSAGAGANVLTF. DNA of the CDR3: TGTGCCACCAGTGCAGGGGCTGGGGCCAACGTCCTGACTTTC.

Ten or more counts support this clonotype. The CDR3 region has the DNA TGTGCCAGCAGCTCCGGGACAGGACTCCCCGGGGAGCTGTTTTTT. Amino acid sequence: CASSSGTGLPGELFF. The V gene is TRBV7-9, the J gene TRBJ2-2; 8 nucleotides align to TRBD1. The J segment lost 6 bases and the V segment lost 4 bases, leaving 7 bases of the junction unmatched. The germline V gene encodes CDR1 SEHNR and CDR2 FQNEAQ (reference sequence). This CDR3 is built from 15 residues.

Comments on this clonotype: It may be a read error: a sequence one base away is much more abundant. The CDR3 DNA reads TGTGCCAGCAGTTTAGGAGGGTGCGGATACTATGGCTACACCTTC. It translates to CASSLGGCGYYGYTF. The chain employs TRBV12-3 or TRBV12-4 and TRBJ1-2, with no clear D. The CDR3 runs to 15 residues. The ends were cut back, 1 base at V and 3 bases at J, with 12 bases in the middle.

This clonotype was detected ten times or more. V gene TRBV12-3 or TRBV12-4 combines with J gene TRBJ2-6, with D possibly being TRBD1 (5 bases). V was clipped by 7 bases and J by 4 bases, with 11 bases between them. The CDR3 spans 14 residues. CDR3 sequence (DNA): TGTGCCAGCACCCAGGGTTGGGGGGCCAACGTCCTGACTTTC. Encoded protein: CASTQGWGANVLTF.

This clonotype has at least ten counts. The chain links TRBV5-6 to TRBJ1-5; 8 nucleotides agree with TRBD1. The junction had 9 bases not matched to a gene; V was cut back by 2 bases and J by 5 bases. The CDR3 runs 16 residues. Germline CDR1 is SGHDT and CDR2 is YYEEEE. The CDR3 DNA is TGTGCCAGCAGCTTAGCCAGACAGGGGCTTTATCAGCCCCAGCATTTT. Amino acid sequence: CASSLARQGLYQPQHF.

Note on this clonotype: This sequence may be a read error, since a much larger clone differs from it by one base. J is TRBJ2-7 and V is TRBV6-5, with 14 positions matching TRBD2. The J segment lost 2 bases and the V segment lost 4 bases, leaving 19 bases of the junction unmatched. Germline lookup yields CDR1 MNHEY and CDR2 SVGAGI. This CDR3 spans 21 amino acids. In DNA form, the CDR3 reads TGTGCCAGCAGTTCATCCCTTTCACGGGTGACTAGCGGGAGGGATCCCTACGAGCAGTACTTC. Amino acid sequence: CASSSSLSRVTSGRDPYEQYF.

In its sample, this clonotype was seen many times. V usage is TRBV7-3 and J usage is TRBJ2-2; no clear D. This CDR3 spans 14 amino acids. Per the germline V gene, CDR1 is SGHTA and CDR2 is FQGTGA. Trimming cost V 5 bases and J 4 bases, with 11 bases left between them. CDR3: CASSPAVPTGELFF. In nucleotides, the CDR3 is TGTGCCAGCAGCCCGGCGGTCCCCACCGGGGAGCTGTTTTTT.

This clonotype was observed a handful of times. The gene calls are TRBV10-3 and TRBJ2-7, with a tentative D call TRBD2 (7 bases). The CDR3 has 14 residues. Trimming took off 7 bases at V and 4 bases at J, with 17 bases between the two ends. Per the germline V gene, CDR1 is ENHRY and CDR2 is SYGVKD. The CDR3 DNA follows: TGTGCCATCACCGAAGGGGGGGGAAGTTACGAGCAGTACTTC. It encodes CAITEGGGSYEQYF.

This clonotype was observed at least ten times. The rearrangement links TRBV7-9 to TRBJ2-7; maybe TRBD1 (6 bases). Trimming pared 1 base from V and 7 bases from J, leaving 14 bases between. The CDR3 contains 14 residues. Germline V gene lookup returns CDR1 SEHNR and CDR2 FQNEAQ (reference sequence). CDR3 DNA sequence: TGTGCCAGCAGCTTAGGGGGAACCGACAGGGAGCAGTACTTC. Protein sequence: CASSLGGTDREQYF.

The sample holds many counts of this clonotype. The CDR3 nucleotides are TGTGCCAGCAGCAGACAGGGGGCTTACACTGAAGCTTTCTTT. Translated: CASSRQGAYTEAFF. The rearrangement joins TRBV28 to TRBJ1-1, with TRBD1 matching over 10 bases. This CDR3 region has 14 residues. V dropped 6 bases and J dropped 3; count of bases not matched to a gene: 4. Germline CDR1 is MDHEN and CDR2 is SYDVKM.

At least ten counts were recorded for this clonotype. The V call is TRBV12-3 or TRBV12-4, the J call TRBJ1-1; D possibly corresponds to TRBD1 (5 bases). CDR3 length: 16 amino acids. The germline V and J ends were trimmed by 2 bases and 1 base, with 14 bases remaining between them. For the CDR3, the DNA is TGTGCCAGCAGTTTACCAGGGATCTATACGAACACTGAAGCTTTCTTT. It encodes CASSLPGIYTNTEAFF.

At least ten counts were recorded for this clonotype. The gene calls are TRBV20-1 and TRBJ2-3; possibly TRBD2 for D (6 bases). V was clipped by 1 base and J by 1 base, with 9 bases between them. The length of the CDR3 is 14 residues. Germline values: CDR1 DFQATT, CDR2 SNEGSKA (reference sequence). CDR3 residues: CSARVASGTDTQYF. For the CDR3, the DNA is TGCAGTGCTAGAGTAGCTAGCGGCACAGATACGCAGTATTTT.

This clonotype was detected many times. CDR3 residues: CASSAPGTGILV. The CDR3 region has the DNA TGTGCCAGCAGCGCCCCCGGGACAGGGATATTGGTC. The V and J genes are TRBV7-6 and TRBJ2-7; 9 bases are a match to TRBD1. This CDR3 has 12 amino acids. Germline V CDR1 and CDR2: SGHVS, FNYEAQ.

This clonotype occurred a few times. The chain has TRBV4-3 and TRBJ2-7; D gene unclear. With 0 bases removed from V and 2 bases from J, the gap between germline ends came to 11 bases. This CDR3 has 15 amino acids. CDR1 is LGHNA, CDR2 YSLEER, per germline. The CDR3 nucleotides read TGCGCCAGCAGCCAAGATGGAACGATACCCTACGAGCAGTACTTC. Translating gives CASSQDGTIPYEQYF.

V gene TRBV20-1 combines with J gene TRBJ2-5; 9 nucleotides line up with TRBD2. Losses at the gene ends were 6 bases for V and 12 bases for J; bases not matched to a gene: 14. CDR1 is DFQATT, CDR2 SNEGSKA, per germline (reference sequence). The CDR3 contains 13 residues. The DNA of the CDR3 is TGCAGTGCAGAGACGAGACTAGCGGACTGGGAGTACTTC. Protein sequence: CSAETRLADWEYF.

This clonotype was counted between two and nine times. The rearrangement joins TRBV27 to TRBJ1-5; TRBD1 agrees at 9 bases. V lost 5 bases, J lost 6 bases, and 8 bases stayed unmatched. The CDR3 totals 15 residues. In germline, CDR1 is MNHEY, CDR2 SMNVEV (reference sequence). CDR3 DNA sequence: TGTGCCAGCAGTGTCCAACAGGGGGCGGGTCAGCCCCAGCATTTT. This translates into CASSVQQGAGQPQHF.